A single sample is the source of the 24 T cell receptor beta chains below, sequenced in a study of cytomegalovirus exposure and HLA in healthy donors. The protocol was immunoSEQ multiplex PCR, while the TCRdb copy is restricted to in-frame clones and leaves out a portion. The profile shows roughly 250,000 clones, around 87% of them singletons. Specimen: PBMCs. These receptors came from a man aged 18 to 29 in good health and CMV-seronegative.

The chain carries TRBV28 and TRBJ1-2, with D possibly being TRBD1 (5 bases). CDR1 is MDHEN, CDR2 SYDVKM, per germline. The CDR3 length is 14 residues. V dropped 7 bases and J dropped 1 base, with 13 bases sitting between them. The CDR3 region has the DNA TGTGCCAGCATCTCAGGGTCGGGTAACTATGGCTACACCTTC. It specifies CASISGSGNYGYTF.

This rearrangement joins TRBV4-2 to TRBJ2-1; maybe TRBD2 (6 bases). The CDR3 has 14 residues. Germline CDR1 reads LGHNA; CDR2 reads YNFKEQ. With 3 bases removed from V and 10 bases from J, the gap between germline ends came to 16 bases. For the CDR3, the DNA is TGTGCCAGCAGCCATCCCGGAGGGCCTGACGAGCAGTTCTTC. Encoded protein: CASSHPGGPDEQFF.

The DNA of the CDR3 is TGTGCCAGCAGGGAGGGGGCCGTGAGCACTGAAGCTTTCTTT. Translating it yields CASREGAVSTEAFF. The rearrangement uses TRBV2 and TRBJ1-1; 7 bases line up with TRBD1. The CDR3 loop spans 14 amino acids. Germline V gene sequence: CDR1 SNHLY, CDR2 FYNNEI. V dropped 6 bases and J dropped 4; count of bases not matched to a gene: 8.

The V call is TRBV5-6, the J call TRBJ2-7; D possibly corresponds to TRBD2 (5 bases). Germline V lookup: CDR1 SGHDT, CDR2 YYEEEE. The CDR3 runs 15 residues. Trimming pared 4 bases from V and 0 bases from J, leaving 14 bases between. The CDR3 DNA reads as TGTGCCAGCAGCCATTTGAGGGTAAGCTCCTACGAGCAGTACTTC. This translates into CASSHLRVSSYEQYF.

This chain uses TRBV27 with TRBJ1-5; possibly TRBD1 for D (5 bases). Germline CDR1 and CDR2: MNHEY and SMNVEV (reference sequence). Trimming left V 5 bases short and J 1 base short, with 9 bases between. The CDR3 runs to 14 residues. In DNA form, the CDR3 reads TGTGCCAGCAGTCCAGGGTTAAGCAATCAGCCCCAGCATTTT. Residues: CASSPGLSNQPQHF.

This clone occurred a few times. The chain joins TRBV7-2 to TRBJ1-2, with D possibly matching TRBD1 (5 bases). Germline loops: CDR1 SGHTA, CDR2 FQGNSA. The germline V and J ends were trimmed by 1 base and 4 bases, with 13 bases remaining between them. The CDR3 sequence is 15 residues long. As DNA, the CDR3 is TGTGCCAGCAGCTTAGAATCAGGGCTGGGCTATGGCTACACCTTC. It is translated as CASSLESGLGYGYTF.

This chain uses TRBV13 with TRBJ2-5; 7 positions agree with TRBD2. Per germline, CDR1 PRHDT and CDR2 FYEKMQ (reference sequence). V shed 2 bases and J 5 bases; nucleotides not matched to a gene: 8. This CDR3 has 15 residues. The CDR3 spells CASSLRVTGGETQYF. In nucleotides, the CDR3 is TGTGCCAGCAGCTTAAGGGTGACGGGAGGTGAGACCCAGTACTTC. Full variable domain (outside the CDR3, taken from reference TRBV13 and TRBJ2-5): AAGVIQSPRHLIKEKRETATLKCYPIPRHDTVYWYQQGPGQDPQFLISFYEKMQSDKGSIPDRFSAQQFSDYHSELNMSSLELGDSALYFCASSLRVTGGETQYFGPGTRLLVL.

This chain links TRBV6-6 with TRBJ1-6; 8 bases fit TRBD1. The germline gives CDR1 MNHNY, CDR2 SVGAGI (reference sequence). The length of the CDR3 is 16 residues. With V trimmed by 6 bases and J by 3 bases, 7 bases remained unmatched. CDR3 loop: CASRLGQGSYNSPLHF. CDR3 in DNA: TGTGCCAGCAGACTTGGACAGGGCAGCTATAATTCACCCCTCCACTTT.

The chain uses TRBV13 and TRBJ2-7; TRBD1 might be the D (6 bases). CDR1 and CDR2 (germline): PRHDT, FYEKMQ (reference sequence). The CDR3 runs to 14 residues. V was clipped by 5 bases and J by 2 bases, with 13 bases between them. This chain's CDR3 is CASSLTGHPYEQYF. The CDR3 DNA is TGTGCCAGCAGCCTAACGGGACACCCCTACGAGCAGTACTTC.

This chain joins TRBV6-6 and TRBJ2-7; D gene unclear. The V and J ends lost 0 bases and 4 bases respectively, with 7 bases between them. Germline V gives CDR1 MNHNY, CDR2 SVGAGI (reference sequence). The CDR3 runs to 13 residues. CDR3: CASSYSTEYEQYF. The CDR3 DNA is TGTGCCAGCAGTTACTCTACAGAATACGAGCAGTACTTC.

The chain links TRBV28 to TRBJ2-1, with 9 bases aligning to TRBD1. Looked up from germline, CDR1 is MDHEN and CDR2 is SYDVKM. V lost 5 bases to trimming and J lost 8 bases; unmatched junction nucleotides: 10. CDR3 length: 15 amino acids. The CDR3 bases are TGTGCCAGCAGTGACCGGGACAGGGTTAGGGATGAGCAGTTCTTC. Translating it yields CASSDRDRVRDEQFF.

This rearrangement joins TRBV5-1 to TRBJ2-7; no reliable D call. Deletions cut 3 bases from V and 2 bases from J, with 6 bases between. The CDR3 sequence is 12 residues long. Germline V CDR1 and CDR2: SGHRS, YFSETQ. The CDR3 reads CASSSRAYEQYF. CDR3 sequence (DNA): TGCGCCAGCAGCTCGCGAGCCTACGAGCAGTACTTC.

The rearrangement joins TRBV18 to TRBJ2-1; 8 bases fit TRBD2. The CDR3 extends over 15 amino acids. Trimming cost V 6 bases and J 0 bases; bases outside gene matches: 4. Germline CDR1 and CDR2: KGHSH and LQKENI. The DNA of the CDR3 is TGTGCCAGCTCCGGGGGGGCCAGCTCCTACAATGAGCAGTTCTTC. Encoded protein: CASSGGASSYNEQFF. Together with reference TRBV18 and TRBJ2-1, the CDR3 gives the full variable domain: NAGVMQNPRHLVRRRGQEARLRCSPMKGHSHVYWYRQLPEEGLKFMVYLQKENIIDESGMPKERFSAEFPKEGPSILRIQQVVRGDSAAYFCASSGGASSYNEQFFGPGTRLTVL.

J is TRBJ2-1 and V is TRBV28; 9 nucleotides match TRBD2. Germline CDR1 is MDHEN and CDR2 is SYDVKM. The ends lost 10 bases at V and 8 bases at J; junction bases unmatched: 9. The CDR3 covers 13 residues. The CDR3 region is CATYSGSIYEQFF. The CDR3 nucleotides are TGTGCCACCTATAGCGGGAGTATATATGAGCAGTTCTTC.

The gene calls are TRBV7-9 and TRBJ2-7; TRBD1 matches at 10 bases. The germline CDR1 and CDR2 sequences are SEHNR and FQNEAQ (reference sequence). This CDR3 comprises 16 residues. V shed 1 base, J shed 2 bases, and the junction held 5 bases outside the gene matches. The CDR3 DNA reads as TGTGCCAGCAGCTTAGAAGGGACAGGGGATCCCTACGAGCAGTACTTC. It translates to CASSLEGTGDPYEQYF.

This clone appeared a single time. The DNA of the CDR3 is TGCGCCAGCGGAGACCACAGGCCTAAGAATGGAAACACCATATATTTT. Translated, it gives CASGDHRPKNGNTIYF. The chain has TRBV10-2 and TRBJ1-3; tentative D call: TRBD1 (5 bases). Germline V gives CDR1 WSHSY, CDR2 SAAADI. The CDR3 loop spans 16 amino acids. The ends were cut back, 8 bases at V and 3 bases at J, with 20 bases in the middle.

V is TRBV19 and J is TRBJ2-7; D not resolved. The CDR3 is 13 residues long. Between the trimmed V and J ends, which lost 0 bases and 2 bases, there was a span of 5 bases. Germline CDR1 LNHDA, CDR2 SQIVND (reference sequence). The CDR3 DNA sequence: TGTGCCAGTAGTATAGATTTCACCTACGAGCAGTACTTC. Residues: CASSIDFTYEQYF.

This chain joins TRBV7-9 and TRBJ2-4, with 11 bases that match TRBD2. Germline V gives CDR1 SEHNR, CDR2 FQNEAQ (reference sequence). The CDR3 runs to 13 residues. The V and J ends lost 8 bases and 5 bases, in that order; junction bases with no gene match: 2. The CDR3 loop reads CASSTSGENIQYF. The CDR3 bases are TGTGCCAGCTCGACTAGCGGGGAAAACATTCAGTACTTC. The entire variable domain, with the rest obtained from reference TRBV7-9 and TRBJ2-4, is as follows: DTGVSQNPRHKITKRGQNVTFRCDPISEHNRLYWYRQTLGQGPEFLTYFQNEAQLEKSRLLSDRFSAERPKGSFSTLEIQRTEQGDSAMYLCASSTSGENIQYFGAGTRLSVL.

This clone occurred once. The chain employs TRBV6-5 and TRBJ2-7; 12 bases are a match to TRBD2. The CDR3 is 14 residues long. Trimming took 4 bases from V and 5 from J; bases not matched to a gene: 3. Germline CDR1 reads MNHEY; CDR2 reads SVGAGI. Here the CDR3 reads CASSSRLAGDEQYF. The CDR3 DNA sequence: TGTGCCAGCAGTTCCCGACTAGCGGGAGACGAGCAGTACTTC.

J is TRBJ1-2 and V is TRBV6-5; D is undetermined. Germline V gene lookup returns CDR1 MNHEY and CDR2 SVGAGI. V lost 5 bases, J lost 7 bases, and 14 bases lay in between. CDR3 length: 13 residues. The chain's CDR3 is CASSRPYRGGYTF. CDR3 nucleotide sequence: TGTGCCAGCAGTCGGCCCTATCGGGGTGGCTACACCTTC.

The V and J genes are TRBV7-9 and TRBJ2-7, with 8 bases aligning to TRBD2. This CDR3 is built from 16 residues. Germline CDR1 and CDR2: SEHNR and FQNEAQ (reference sequence). V was pared by 1 base and J by 1 base, with 6 bases of the junction left unmatched. CDR3 coding DNA: TGTGCCAGCAGCTTAGGATCGACTAGCGTATCCTACGAGCAGTACTTC. Translated: CASSLGSTSVSYEQYF.

The CDR3 loop reads CASSERSSDEQYF. The DNA for the CDR3 is TGTGCCAGCAGTGAACGGTCGAGTGACGAGCAGTACTTC. The chain uses TRBV25-1 and TRBJ2-7; D is undetermined. Between the trimmed V and J ends, which lost 2 bases and 5 bases, there was a span of 10 bases. Germline-derived CDR1 and CDR2 are MGHDK and SYGVNS. CDR3 length: 13 residues.

This clone was picked up one time. The CDR3 DNA follows: TGTGCCAGCAGTCGCGGGGGCCAGAACACCGGGGAGCTGTTTTTT. The encoded protein is CASSRGGQNTGELFF. The chain joins TRBV11-3 to TRBJ2-2, with D perhaps TRBD2 (7 bases). The ends were cut back, 6 bases at V and 1 base at J, with 12 bases in the middle. CDR1 is SGHNT and CDR2 is YENEEA in the germline V gene. The length of the CDR3 is 15 residues.

The chain has TRBV4-2 and TRBJ1-2; weak D call: TRBD1 (6 bases). Germline V gene lookup returns CDR1 LGHNA and CDR2 YNFKEQ. Trimming took off 3 bases at V and 1 base at J, with 12 bases between the two ends. The CDR3 is 15 residues long. CDR3 region: CASSQQGSINYGYTF. CDR3 nucleotides: TGTGCCAGCAGCCAGCAGGGGTCAATTAACTATGGCTACACCTTC.